Given below is one T cell receptor beta chain in context. CDR3 length equals 18 residues. CDR1 MNHEY and CDR2 SVGEGT come from the germline V gene. The ends lost 6 bases at V and 0 bases at J; junction bases unmatched: 7. From the 5' RACE reads, TCRdb called clonotypes with MiXCR, one entry per CDR3 protein. This sample carries about 67,000 distinct CDR3 sequences, 16% of them seen once, and the ten largest clones take less than 6%. The sample is drawn from a study of HIV-infected patients and healthy controls. This sequence joins TRBV6-2 or TRBV6-3 and TRBJ2-1; 14 nucleotides align to TRBD2. The clonotype originates from a human donor in good health. The sequenced sample was CD4+ T cells from blood. CDR3 region: CASRPGLAGDFSYNEQFF. The CDR3 DNA reads TGTGCCAGCAGGCCGGGACTAGCGGGAGACTTCTCCTACAATGAGCAGTTCTTC.